A single sample is the source of the 10 T cell receptor beta chains below, sequenced in a study of radiotherapy plus CTLA-4 blockade in lung cancer listed by TCRdb under 2018. Receptor amplification or capture employed the immunoSEQ multiplex PCR assay. Drawn from immuneACCESS, this table holds only the in-frame rearrangements with V and J called that TCRdb kept. Clones are partly lost; checked studies trace under half to an unresolved V gene and leave the rest unexplained. The sample yields 62,000 or so clones; 70% to 80% were counted once. The top ten clones comprise more than 8.5% of the sample. Sequenced material: peripheral blood, taken from a patient treated with radiotherapy plus ipilimumab. Every receptor here comes from a human donor with non-small cell lung cancer who had a complete response to radiotherapy plus ipilimumab.

This clone occurred a few times. The chain combines TRBV6-5 with TRBJ2-1; no definite D call. Germline CDR1 is MNHEY and CDR2 is SVGAGI. The CDR3 runs 13 residues. V was shortened by 5 bases and J by 6 bases, with 11 bases between the two germline ends. The CDR3 DNA reads as TGTGCCAGCAGTCTAGGAGAGCTCAATGAGCAGTTCTTC. Translating it yields CASSLGELNEQFF.

The chain links TRBV19 to TRBJ1-1; the D is unclear. CDR1 and CDR2 from the germline V gene are LNHDA and SQIVND (reference sequence). Trimming stripped 4 bases from V and 11 bases from J, with 14 bases between. This CDR3 region has 12 residues. The CDR3 loop reads CASSKGRGFAFF. For the CDR3, the DNA is TGTGCCAGTAGTAAAGGTCGAGGGTTTGCTTTCTTT.

The chain recombines TRBV28 with TRBJ2-2; 7 bases match TRBD1. The junction had 15 bases not matched to a gene; V was cut back by 3 bases and J by 5 bases. The CDR3 sequence is 18 residues long. Per germline, CDR1 MDHEN and CDR2 SYDVKM. CDR3 sequence (DNA): TGTGCCAGCAGTTTCTCCCACCCCGGACAGGTAGATACCGGGGAGCTGTTTTTT. Translation gives CASSFSHPGQVDTGELFF.

The V and J genes are TRBV5-6 and TRBJ2-7; 10 nucleotides align to TRBD2. V dropped 4 bases and J dropped 4; count of bases not matched to a gene: 5. The germline V gene has CDR1 SGHDT and CDR2 YYEEEE. The CDR3 is made up of 14 amino acids. Here the CDR3 DNA reads TGTGCCAGCAGCGTGCCTAGCGGGAGTTACGAGCAGTACGTC. It yields the protein CASSVPSGSYEQYV.

The rearrangement joins TRBV6-1 to TRBJ2-6; 7 bases fit TRBD1. Germline V gene data show CDR1 as MNHNS and CDR2 as SASEGT. Trimming at V came to 6 bases and at J to 3 bases, leaving 5 bases not matched to a gene. The CDR3 is 15 amino acids. The CDR3: CASSIQGDGANVLTF. In DNA, the CDR3 is TGTGCCAGCAGCATCCAGGGGGATGGGGCCAACGTCCTGACTTTC.

The V call is TRBV18, the J call TRBJ1-1; no clear D gene. CDR3 length: 13 residues. V was trimmed by 4 bases and J by 1 base, leaving 7 bases between them. Germline CDR1 reads KGHSH; CDR2 reads LQKENI. In DNA, the CDR3 is TGTGCCAGCTCACTTGGGTCGAACACTGAAGCTTTCTTT. Translation: CASSLGSNTEAFF.

In its sample, this clone was seen once. The V and J genes are TRBV13 and TRBJ2-5, with 7 bases that match TRBD2. Per germline, CDR1 PRHDT and CDR2 FYEKMQ (reference sequence). CDR3 length: 16 residues. The V gene end was trimmed by 4 bases and the J gene end by 2 bases; junction bases not matched to a gene: 10. CDR3 sequence reads: CASSSNPGEGQETQYF. The CDR3 bases are TGTGCCAGCAGCTCCAACCCGGGGGAGGGACAAGAGACCCAGTACTTC.

The genes are TRBV2 and TRBJ1-5, with a tentative D call TRBD1 (5 bases). This CDR3 spans 16 amino acids. The germline V gene has CDR1 SNHLY and CDR2 FYNNEI. The V and J ends lost 3 bases and 2 bases respectively, with 14 bases between them. This chain's CDR3 is CASSDFPRGGNQPQHF. CDR3 DNA: TGTGCCAGCAGTGACTTCCCCCGAGGGGGCAATCAGCCCCAGCATTTT.

J is TRBJ2-7 and V is TRBV5-6; 9 bases match TRBD2. V dropped 2 bases and J dropped 6; count of bases not matched to a gene: 9. The CDR3 totals 15 residues. Germline assignment: CDR1 SGHDT and CDR2 YYEEEE. The CDR3 DNA reads as TGTGCCAGCAGCTTCGAGGCGGGAGGGCCGGGCGAGCAGTACGTC. Translating gives CASSFEAGGPGEQYV.

This clone was picked up one time. The CDR3 is CASSLAQPQHF. The CDR3 DNA is TGTGCCAGCAGTTTAGCCCAGCCCCAGCATTTT. The chain couples TRBV28 to TRBJ1-5; D remains ambiguous. Germline CDR1 is MDHEN and CDR2 is SYDVKM. The CDR3 is made up of 11 amino acids. The V and J ends lost 2 bases and 7 bases respectively, with 3 bases between them.